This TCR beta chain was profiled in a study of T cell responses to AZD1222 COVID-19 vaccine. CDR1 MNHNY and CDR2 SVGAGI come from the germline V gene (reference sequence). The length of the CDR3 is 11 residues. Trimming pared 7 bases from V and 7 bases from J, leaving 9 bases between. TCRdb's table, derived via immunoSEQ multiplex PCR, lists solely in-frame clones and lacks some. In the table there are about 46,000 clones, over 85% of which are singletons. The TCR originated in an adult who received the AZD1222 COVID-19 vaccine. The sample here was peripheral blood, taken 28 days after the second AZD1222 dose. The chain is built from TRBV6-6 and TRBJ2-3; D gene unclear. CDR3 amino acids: CASNQRNTQYF. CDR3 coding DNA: TGTGCCAGCAATCAACGAAATACGCAGTATTTT.